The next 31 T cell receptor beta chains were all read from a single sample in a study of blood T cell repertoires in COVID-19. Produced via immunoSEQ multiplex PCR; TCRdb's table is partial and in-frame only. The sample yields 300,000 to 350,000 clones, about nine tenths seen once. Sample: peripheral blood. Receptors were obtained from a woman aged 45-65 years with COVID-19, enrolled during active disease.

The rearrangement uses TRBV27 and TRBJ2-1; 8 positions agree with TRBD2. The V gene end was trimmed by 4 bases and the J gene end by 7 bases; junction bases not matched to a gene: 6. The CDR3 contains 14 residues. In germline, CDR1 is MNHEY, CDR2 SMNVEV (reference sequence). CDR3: CASSYGRGGNEQFF. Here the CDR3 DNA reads TGTGCCAGCAGTTACGGGAGGGGTGGGAATGAGCAGTTCTTC.

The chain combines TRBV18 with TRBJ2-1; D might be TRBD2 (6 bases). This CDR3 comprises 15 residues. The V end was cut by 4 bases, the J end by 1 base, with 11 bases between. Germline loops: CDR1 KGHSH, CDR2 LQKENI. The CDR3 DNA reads TGTGCCAGCTCACACGGGGGACGATCCTACAATGAGCAGTTCTTC. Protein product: CASSHGGRSYNEQFF.

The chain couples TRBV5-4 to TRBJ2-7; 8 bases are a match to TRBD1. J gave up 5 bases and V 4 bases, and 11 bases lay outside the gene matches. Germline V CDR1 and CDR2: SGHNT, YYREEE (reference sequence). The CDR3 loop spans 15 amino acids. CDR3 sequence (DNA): TGTGCCAGCAGCCAGCGTTGGACAGGGATGCACGAGCAGTACTTC. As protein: CASSQRWTGMHEQYF.

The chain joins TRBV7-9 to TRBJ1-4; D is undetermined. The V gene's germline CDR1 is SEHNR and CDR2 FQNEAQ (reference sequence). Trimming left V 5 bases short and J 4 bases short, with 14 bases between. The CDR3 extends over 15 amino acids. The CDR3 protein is CASSPPGDLNEKLFF. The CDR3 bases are TGTGCCAGCAGCCCCCCGGGAGACCTTAATGAAAAACTGTTTTTT.

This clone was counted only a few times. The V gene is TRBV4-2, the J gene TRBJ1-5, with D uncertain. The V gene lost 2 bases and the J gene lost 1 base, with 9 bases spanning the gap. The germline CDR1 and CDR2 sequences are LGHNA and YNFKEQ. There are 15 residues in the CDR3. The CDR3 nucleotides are TGTGCCAGCAGCCAAAGAGCGGGCAGCAATCAGCCCCAGCATTTT. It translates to CASSQRAGSNQPQHF.

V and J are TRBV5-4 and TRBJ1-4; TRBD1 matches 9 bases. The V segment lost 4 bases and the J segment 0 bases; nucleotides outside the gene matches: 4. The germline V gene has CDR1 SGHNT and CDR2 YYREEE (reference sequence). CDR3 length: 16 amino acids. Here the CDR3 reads CASSPGQGATNEKLFF. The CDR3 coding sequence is TGTGCCAGCAGCCCGGGACAGGGCGCAACTAATGAAAAACTGTTTTTT.

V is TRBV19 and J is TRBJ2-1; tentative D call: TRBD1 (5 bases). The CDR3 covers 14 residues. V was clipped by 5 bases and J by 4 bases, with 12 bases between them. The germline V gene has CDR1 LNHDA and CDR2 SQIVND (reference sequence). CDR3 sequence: CASSSDTRYNEQFF. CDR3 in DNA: TGTGCCAGTAGTTCGGACACTCGGTACAATGAGCAGTTCTTC.

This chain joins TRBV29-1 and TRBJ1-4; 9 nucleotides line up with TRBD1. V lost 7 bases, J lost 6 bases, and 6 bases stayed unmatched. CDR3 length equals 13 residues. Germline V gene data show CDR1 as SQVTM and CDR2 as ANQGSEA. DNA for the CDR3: TGCAGCGGTAGGGACAGGGTGGATGAAAAACTGTTTTTT. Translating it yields CSGRDRVDEKLFF. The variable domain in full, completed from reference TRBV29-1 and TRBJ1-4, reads SAVISQKPSRDICQRGTSLTIQCQVDSQVTMMFWYRQQPGQSLTLIATANQGSEATYESGFVIDKFPISRPNLTFSTLTVSNMSPEDSSIYLCSGRDRVDEKLFFGSGTQLSVL.

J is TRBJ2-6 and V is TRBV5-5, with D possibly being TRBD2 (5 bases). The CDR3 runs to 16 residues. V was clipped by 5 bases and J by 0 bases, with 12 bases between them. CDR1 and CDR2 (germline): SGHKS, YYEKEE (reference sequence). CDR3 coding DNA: TGTGCCAGCAGTCCATACGGAGGCTCTGGGGCCAACGTCCTGACTTTC. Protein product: CASSPYGGSGANVLTF. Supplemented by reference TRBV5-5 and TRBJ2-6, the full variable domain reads DAGVTQSPTHLIKTRGQQVTLRCSPISGHKSVSWYQQVLGQGPQFIFQYYEKEERGRGNFPDRFSARQFPNYSSELNVNALLLGDSALYLCASSPYGGSGANVLTFGAGSRLTVL.

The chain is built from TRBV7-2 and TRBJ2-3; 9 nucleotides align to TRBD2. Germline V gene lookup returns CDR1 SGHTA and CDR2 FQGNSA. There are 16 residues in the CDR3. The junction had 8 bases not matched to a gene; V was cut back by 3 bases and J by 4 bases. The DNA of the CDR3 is TGTGCCAGCAGCTTTCTGAGAACTAGCGGGCCAGATACGCAGTATTTT. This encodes CASSFLRTSGPDTQYF.

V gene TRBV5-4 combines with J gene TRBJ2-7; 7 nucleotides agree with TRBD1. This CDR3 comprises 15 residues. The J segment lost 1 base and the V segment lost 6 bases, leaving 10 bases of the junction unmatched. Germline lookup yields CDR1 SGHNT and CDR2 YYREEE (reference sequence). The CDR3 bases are TGTGCCAGCACCACCCACCCGGACAGGTCCTACGAGCAGTACTTC. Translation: CASTTHPDRSYEQYF. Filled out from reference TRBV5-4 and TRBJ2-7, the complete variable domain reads ETGVTQSPTHLIKTRGQQVTLRCSSQSGHNTVSWYQQALGQGPQFIFQYYREEENGRGNFPPRFSGLQFPNYSSELNVNALELDDSALYLCASTTHPDRSYEQYFGPGTRLTVT.

The CDR3: CASSYSREGYGYTF. The DNA for the CDR3 is TGTGCCAGCAGTTACTCGAGGGAAGGGTATGGCTACACCTTC. The chain joins TRBV6-5 to TRBJ1-2; D uncertain. Germline lookup yields CDR1 MNHEY and CDR2 SVGAGI. CDR3 length equals 14 residues. V was pared by 0 bases and J by 5 bases, with 10 bases between.

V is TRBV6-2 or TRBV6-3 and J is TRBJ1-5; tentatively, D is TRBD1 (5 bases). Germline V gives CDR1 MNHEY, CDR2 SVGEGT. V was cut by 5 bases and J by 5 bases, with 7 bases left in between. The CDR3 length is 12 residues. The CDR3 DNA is TGTGCCAGCAGTGACAGTTATCAGCCCCAGCATTTT. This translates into CASSDSYQPQHF.

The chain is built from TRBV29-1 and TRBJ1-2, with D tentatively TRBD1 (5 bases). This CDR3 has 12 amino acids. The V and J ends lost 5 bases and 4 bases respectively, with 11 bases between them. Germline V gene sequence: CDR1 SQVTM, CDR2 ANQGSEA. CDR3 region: CSVRGEGYGYTF. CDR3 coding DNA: TGCAGCGTTAGAGGGGAGGGCTATGGCTACACCTTC.

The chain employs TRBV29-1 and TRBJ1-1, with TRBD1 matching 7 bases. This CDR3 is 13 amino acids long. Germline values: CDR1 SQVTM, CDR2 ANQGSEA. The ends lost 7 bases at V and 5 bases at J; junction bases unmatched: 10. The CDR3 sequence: CSAGQARRTEAFF. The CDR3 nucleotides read TGCAGCGCTGGACAGGCGAGGAGGACTGAAGCTTTCTTT.

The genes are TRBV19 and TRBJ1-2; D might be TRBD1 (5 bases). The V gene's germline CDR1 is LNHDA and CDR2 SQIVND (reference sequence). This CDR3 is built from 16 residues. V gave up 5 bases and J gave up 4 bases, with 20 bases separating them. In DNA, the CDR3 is TGTGCCAGTAGTTTAGGACTTCTACAGGCGGTCTATGGCTACACCTTC. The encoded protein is CASSLGLLQAVYGYTF.

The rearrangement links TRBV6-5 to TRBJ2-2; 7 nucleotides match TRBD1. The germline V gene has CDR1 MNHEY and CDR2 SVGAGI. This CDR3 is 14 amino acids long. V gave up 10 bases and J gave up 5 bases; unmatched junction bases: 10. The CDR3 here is CATEDRRPTGELFF. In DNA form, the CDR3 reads TGTGCCACCGAGGACAGGAGACCAACCGGGGAGCTGTTTTTT.

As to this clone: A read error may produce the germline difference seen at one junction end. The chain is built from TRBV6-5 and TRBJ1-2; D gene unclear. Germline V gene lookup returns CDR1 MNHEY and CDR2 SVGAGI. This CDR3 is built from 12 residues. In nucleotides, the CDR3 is TGTGCCATCAGTCCCCGAGGCTATGGCTACACCTTC. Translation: CAISPRGYGYTF.

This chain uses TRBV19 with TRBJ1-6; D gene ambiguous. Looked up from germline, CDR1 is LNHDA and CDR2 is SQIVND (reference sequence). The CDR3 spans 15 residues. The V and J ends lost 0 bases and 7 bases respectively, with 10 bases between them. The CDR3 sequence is CASSIEPRGNSPLHF. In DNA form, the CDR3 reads TGTGCCAGTAGTATAGAACCTAGAGGAAATTCACCCCTCCACTTT.

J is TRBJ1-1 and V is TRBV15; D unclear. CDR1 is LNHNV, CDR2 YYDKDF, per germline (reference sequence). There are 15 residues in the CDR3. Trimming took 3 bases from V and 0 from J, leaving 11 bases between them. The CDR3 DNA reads TGTGCCACCAGCAGCTCGCAGAAATTGAACACTGAAGCTTTCTTT. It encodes CATSSSQKLNTEAFF.

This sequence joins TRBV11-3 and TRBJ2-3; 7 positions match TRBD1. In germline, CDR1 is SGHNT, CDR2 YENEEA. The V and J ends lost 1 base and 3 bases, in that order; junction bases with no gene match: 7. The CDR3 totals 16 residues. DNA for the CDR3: TGTGCCAGCAGCTTAGTGGCAGGGGGTCGGACAGATACGCAGTATTTT. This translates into CASSLVAGGRTDTQYF.

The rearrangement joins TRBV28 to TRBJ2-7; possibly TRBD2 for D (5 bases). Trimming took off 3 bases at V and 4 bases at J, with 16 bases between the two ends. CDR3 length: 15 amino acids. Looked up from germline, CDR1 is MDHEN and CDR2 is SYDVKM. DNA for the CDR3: TGTGCCAGCAGTTTTAGAGGGTATGGTGCTTACGAGCAGTACTTC. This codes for CASSFRGYGAYEQYF.

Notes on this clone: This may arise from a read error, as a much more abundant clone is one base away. CDR3 region: CASSLQANTEAFF. CDR3 DNA sequence: TGTGCCAGCAGCTTACAGGCGAACACTGAAGCTTTCTTT. This chain connects TRBV7-9 to TRBJ1-1, with D unresolved. Per the germline V gene, CDR1 is SEHNR and CDR2 is FQNEAQ (reference sequence). The CDR3 is 13 residues long. Trimming took 2 bases from V and 1 from J, leaving 5 bases between them.

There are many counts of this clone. CDR3 sequence reads: CASSTRTANTEAFF. CDR3 in DNA: TGCGCCAGCAGCACCCGGACAGCGAACACTGAAGCTTTCTTT. The chain is built from TRBV5-1 and TRBJ1-1, with D perhaps matching TRBD1 (6 bases). V lost 4 bases, J lost 1 base, and 11 bases lay in between. CDR3 length: 14 residues. CDR1 is SGHRS, CDR2 YFSETQ, per germline.

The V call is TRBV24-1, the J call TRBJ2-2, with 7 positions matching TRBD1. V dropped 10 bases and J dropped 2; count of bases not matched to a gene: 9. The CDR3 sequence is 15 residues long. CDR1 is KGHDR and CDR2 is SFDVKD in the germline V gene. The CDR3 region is CATEETGKNTGELFF. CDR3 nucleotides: TGTGCCACAGAAGAGACAGGGAAAAACACCGGGGAGCTGTTTTTT.

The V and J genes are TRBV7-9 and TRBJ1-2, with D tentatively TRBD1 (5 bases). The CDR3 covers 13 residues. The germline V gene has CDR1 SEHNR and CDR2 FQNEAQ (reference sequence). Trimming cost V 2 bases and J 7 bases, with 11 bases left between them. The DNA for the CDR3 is TGTGCCAGCAGCTTACTAACAGGTGGTGGCTACACCTTC. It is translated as CASSLLTGGGYTF.

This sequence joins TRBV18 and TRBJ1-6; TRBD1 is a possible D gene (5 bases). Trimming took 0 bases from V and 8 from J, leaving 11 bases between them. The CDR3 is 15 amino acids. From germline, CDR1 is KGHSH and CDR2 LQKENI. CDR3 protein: CASSPPQGGDSPLHF. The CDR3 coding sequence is TGTGCCAGCTCACCACCGCAGGGTGGGGATTCACCCCTCCACTTT.

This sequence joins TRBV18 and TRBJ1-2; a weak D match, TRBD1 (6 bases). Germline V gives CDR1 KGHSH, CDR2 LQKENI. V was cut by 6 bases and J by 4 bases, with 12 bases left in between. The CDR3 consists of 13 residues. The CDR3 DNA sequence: TGTGCCAGCTCGGCGGACAGTTCCTATGGCTACACCTTC. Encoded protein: CASSADSSYGYTF. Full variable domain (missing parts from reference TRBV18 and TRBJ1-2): NAGVMQNPRHLVRRRGQEARLRCSPMKGHSHVYWYRQLPEEGLKFMVYLQKENIIDESGMPKERFSAEFPKEGPSILRIQQVVRGDSAAYFCASSADSSYGYTFGSGTRLTVV.

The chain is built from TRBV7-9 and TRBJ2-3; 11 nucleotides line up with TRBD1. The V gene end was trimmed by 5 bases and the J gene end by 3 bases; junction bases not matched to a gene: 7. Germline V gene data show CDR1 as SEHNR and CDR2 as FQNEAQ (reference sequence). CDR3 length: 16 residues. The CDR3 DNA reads TGTGCCAGCAGCCGACAGGGACAGGGGGTAACAGATACGCAGTATTTT. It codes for CASSRQGQGVTDTQYF.

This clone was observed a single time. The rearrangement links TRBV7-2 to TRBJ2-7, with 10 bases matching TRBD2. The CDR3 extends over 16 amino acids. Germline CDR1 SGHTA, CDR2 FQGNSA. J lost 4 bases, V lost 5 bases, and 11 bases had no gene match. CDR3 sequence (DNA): TGTGCCAGCAGCCCAAGACTAGCGGGTTTTCATTACGAGCAGTACTTC. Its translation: CASSPRLAGFHYEQYF. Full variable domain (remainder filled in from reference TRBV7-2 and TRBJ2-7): GAGVSQSPSNKVTEKGKDVELRCDPISGHTALYWYRQSLGQGLEFLIYFQGNSAPDKSGLPSDRFSAERTGGSVSTLTIQRTQQEDSAVYLCASSPRLAGFHYEQYFGPGTRLTVT.

CDR3 region: CASSFLGSVPYTGELFF. The CDR3 DNA follows: TGTGCCAGCAGTTTCTTGGGGAGTGTTCCGTACACCGGGGAGCTGTTTTTT. This chain connects TRBV27 to TRBJ2-2, with a tentative D call TRBD2 (5 bases). Germline V lookup: CDR1 MNHEY, CDR2 SMNVEV (reference sequence). V dropped 3 bases and J dropped 3 bases, with 17 bases sitting between them. The CDR3 loop spans 17 amino acids.